The rows below give T cell receptor beta chains drawn from one sample of a study of PD-1 blockade in classical Hodgkin lymphoma. Measured with immunoSEQ multiplex PCR; TCRdb has only the in-frame clones, and not every one. This table has about 45,000 clones, roughly three quarters appearing once. The starting material was peripheral blood mononuclear cells (PBMCs), obtained before the second cycle of nivolumab. The receptors shown here come from a human donor with classical Hodgkin lymphoma. Each CDR3 is given with its conserved first and last residue. A D gene is named only where the DNA matches it firmly. Size tells how often a clone was seen (once, few, many) or the class of an expanded clone, and some rows leave it out.

J gene,D gene,V gene,clone size,CDR3 protein,CDR3 DNA
TRBJ2-4,-,TRBV15,-,CATREGTALAKNIQYF,TGTGCCACCAGAGAGGGGACGGCTCTAGCCAAAAACATTCAGTACTTC
TRBJ1-1,TRBD1,TRBV15,-,CATSRMTGPDREAFF,TGTGCCACCAGCAGAATGACAGGGCCTGATCGTGAAGCTTTCTTT
TRBJ2-5,-,TRBV25-1,-,CASSESLRAGQETQYF,TGTGCCAGCAGTGAATCCCTCCGGGCAGGGCAAGAGACCCAGTACTTC
TRBJ1-1,-,TRBV25-1,-,CASSLGPGTEAFF,TGTGCCAGCAGCCTGGGGCCGGGGACTGAAGCTTTCTTT
TRBJ2-3,-,TRBV29-1,few,CSVETGGAGGSDTQYF,TGCAGCGTTGAAACCGGGGGCGCAGGAGGGTCAGATACGCAGTATTTT
TRBJ1-3,-,TRBV7-2,-,CASSLAGHDSGNTIYF,TGTGCCAGCAGCTTAGCAGGACACGACTCTGGAAACACCATATATTTT
TRBJ2-3,-,TRBV6-6,-,CASSSQRAGRTDTQYF,TGTGCCAGCAGCTCCCAACGGGCTGGTCGCACAGATACGCAGTATTTT
TRBJ2-1,TRBD2,TRBV28,-,CASSASLALAGVAYNEQFF,TGTGCCAGCAGTGCTTCCCTCGCTCTAGCGGGAGTTGCCTACAATGAGCAGTTCTTC
TRBJ2-3,TRBD1,TRBV6-5,-,CATQGQYSDTQYF,TGTGCCACCCAGGGACAGTATTCAGATACGCAGTATTTT
TRBJ2-7,-,TRBV7-3,-,CASKFFPGHYEQYF,TGTGCCAGCAAGTTTTTCCCAGGCCACTACGAGCAGTACTTC
TRBJ2-5,TRBD2,TRBV7-9,-,CASSLSRGGGTQYF,TGTGCCAGCAGCCTATCGCGGGGGGGCGGGACCCAGTACTTC
TRBJ2-7,-,TRBV6-1,-,CASSTSYEQYF,TGTGCCAGCAGTACCTCCTACGAGCAGTACTTC
TRBJ2-1,-,TRBV19,-,CASSVQGNEQFF,TGTGCCAGTAGTGTACAGGGAAATGAGCAGTTCTTC
TRBJ1-2,-,TRBV7-2,-,CASSLGADLARKGGYTF,TGTGCCAGCAGCCTAGGTGCAGACCTCGCCCGCAAAGGAGGCTACACCTTC
TRBJ1-5,-,TRBV19,-,CASSIGENGRDNQPQHF,TGTGCCAGTAGTATAGGGGAAAACGGCAGGGATAATCAGCCCCAGCATTTT
TRBJ2-3,-,TRBV10-3,-,CAISGVGIYRDSDLTSTDTQYF,TGTGCCATCAGTGGAGTTGGGATCTATCGAGACAGTGACCTGACTAGCACAGATACGCAGTATTTT
TRBJ2-3,-,TRBV11-2,-,CASSLAMAPTDTQYF,TGTGCCAGCAGCTTAGCCATGGCACCCACAGATACGCAGTATTTT
TRBJ1-2,TRBD1,TRBV9,few,CASSVGQGLNYGYTF,TGTGCCAGCAGCGTAGGACAGGGGCTTAACTATGGCTACACCTTC
TRBJ1-3,-,TRBV6-1,-,CASSLRAGDTIYF,TGTGCCAGCAGCTTAAGAGCGGGAGACACCATATATTTT
TRBJ1-5,-,TRBV9,-,CASSVGAQPQHF,TGTGCCAGCAGCGTAGGGGCTCAGCCCCAGCATTTT
TRBJ2-3,-,TRBV4-2,-,CASSQGRGLVSTDTQYF,TGTGCCAGCAGCCAAGGGAGGGGGCTGGTCAGCACAGATACGCAGTATTTT
TRBJ1-5,-,TRBV10-2,-,CASSSGDGHQPQHF,TGCGCCAGCAGTTCGGGGGACGGTCATCAGCCCCAGCATTTT
TRBJ1-5,-,TRBV21-1,few,CASSILAGTGFGQPQHF,TGTGCCAGCAGCATACTTGCCGGGACAGGGTTTGGACAGCCCCAGCATTTT
TRBJ1-2,TRBD1,TRBV30,few,CAWGTGGSGYTF,TGTGCCTGGGGGACAGGGGGGTCTGGCTACACCTTC
TRBJ2-1,TRBD2,TRBV13,-,CASSLSPGLEDDNEQFF,TGTGCCAGCAGTCTATCACCGGGACTAGAGGATGACAATGAGCAGTTCTTC
TRBJ2-5,TRBD1,TRBV7-9,-,CASRRQGTQETQYF,TGTGCCAGCAGACGACAGGGAACCCAAGAGACCCAGTACTTC
TRBJ2-7,TRBD1,TRBV7-9,-,CASSGQQGAHEQYF,TGTGCCAGCAGCGGCCAACAGGGGGCCCACGAGCAGTACTTC
TRBJ1-1,-,TRBV5-6,-,CASSRRPASRGTEAFF,TGTGCCAGCAGCCGCCGGCCGGCCTCCCGGGGTACTGAAGCTTTCTTT
TRBJ2-7,TRBD1,TRBV7-6,once,CASSLDRGRYEQYF,TGTGCCAGCAGCTTAGACAGGGGGCGCTACGAGCAGTACTTC
TRBJ2-5,-,TRBV6-5,-,CASSYGANQETQYF,TGTGCCAGCAGTTACGGAGCGAACCAAGAGACCCAGTACTTC
TRBJ1-3,-,TRBV15,-,CATSRDGGRDHSGNTIYF,TGTGCCACCAGCAGAGATGGCGGCAGGGACCACTCTGGAAACACCATATATTTT
TRBJ1-2,TRBD1,TRBV4-3,-,CASSQAWLTGPWDGYTF,TGCGCCAGCAGCCAAGCGTGGTTGACAGGGCCTTGGGATGGCTACACCTTC
TRBJ2-7,-,TRBV6-1,-,CASIGTGLYEQYF,TGTGCCAGCATCGGAACAGGGTTGTACGAGCAGTACTTC
TRBJ2-5,-,TRBV4-1,-,CASSPGGETQYF,TGCGCCAGCAGTCCGGGTGGGGAGACCCAGTACTTC
TRBJ1-1,-,TRBV11-2,-,CASSSPAGRVTEAFF,TGTGCCAGCAGCTCCCCCGCAGGGAGGGTCACTGAAGCTTTCTTT
TRBJ1-6,-,TRBV11-3,few,CASSVAKAPLHF,TGTGCCAGCAGCGTAGCCAAGGCACCCCTCCACTTT
TRBJ1-1,-,TRBV25-1,-,CASSVTGNTEAFF,TGTGCCAGCAGTGTCACTGGGAACACTGAAGCTTTCTTT
TRBJ1-4,-,TRBV27,-,CASSNTYANEKLFF,TGTGCCAGCAGTAACACCTACGCTAATGAAAAACTGTTTTTT
TRBJ2-1,-,TRBV18,-,CASSPLIGEQFF,TGTGCCAGCTCACCCCTGATAGGCGAGCAGTTCTTC
TRBJ2-1,TRBD1,TRBV5-6,-,CASSLELGQAQDGQFF,TGTGCCAGCAGCTTGGAATTAGGACAGGCCCAAGACGGGCAGTTCTTC
TRBJ1-5,TRBD1,TRBV27,-,CASSRGRGRDQPQHF,TGTGCCAGCAGTAGGGGTAGGGGGCGAGATCAGCCCCAGCATTTT
TRBJ1-5,-,TRBV18,-,CASSPSPSRGSNQPQHF,TGTGCCAGCTCACCCTCCCCAAGTCGGGGGAGCAATCAGCCCCAGCATTTT
TRBJ2-4,-,TRBV6-5,-,CASSLGLHGKNIQYF,TGTGCCAGCAGCCTAGGGTTACATGGCAAAAACATTCAGTACTTC
TRBJ2-3,-,TRBV10-3,-,CAISESDTQYF,TGTGCCATCAGTGAGTCAGATACGCAGTATTTT
TRBJ2-7,-,TRBV6-1,-,CASSALERTGRAEQYF,TGTGCCAGCAGTGCACTTGAGAGGACAGGGAGGGCCGAGCAGTACTTC
TRBJ2-7,-,TRBV7-3,-,CASSLESGTYEQYF,TGTGCCAGCAGCTTAGAAAGCGGAACTTACGAGCAGTACTTC
TRBJ2-2,TRBD2,TRBV2,once,CASSELAGVLENTGELFF,TGTGCCAGCAGTGAACTAGCGGGAGTGCTAGAGAACACCGGGGAGCTGTTTTTT
TRBJ2-7,-,TRBV19,-,CASSLGPNRLVGQYF,TGTGCCAGTAGTCTGGGGCCAAATCGGCTTGTGGGGCAGTACTTC
TRBJ1-2,-,TRBV14,-,CASSHFQGGYTF,TGTGCCAGCAGCCATTTTCAGGGTGGCTACACCTTC
TRBJ1-5,-,TRBV5-5,-,CASSLGGMLNQPQHF,TGTGCCAGCAGCTTAGGGGGAATGCTCAATCAGCCCCAGCATTTT
TRBJ2-1,-,TRBV4-2,few,CASSQGLGDSNEQFF,TGTGCCAGCAGCCAAGGGCTAGGCGATTCGAATGAGCAGTTCTTC
TRBJ2-1,-,TRBV13,-,CASSLVLSSYNEQFF,TGTGCCAGCAGCTTAGTACTTAGCTCCTACAATGAGCAGTTCTTC
TRBJ2-1,-,TRBV9,-,CASSAPASEQFF,TGTGCCAGCAGCGCACCAGCCTCAGAGCAGTTCTTC
TRBJ1-5,-,TRBV27,-,CASSRQESNQPQHF,TGTGCCAGCAGTCGGCAGGAAAGCAATCAGCCCCAGCATTTT
TRBJ2-1,-,TRBV9,-,CASSVGLVFNEQFF,TGTGCCAGCAGCGTAGGACTAGTATTCAATGAGCAGTTCTTC